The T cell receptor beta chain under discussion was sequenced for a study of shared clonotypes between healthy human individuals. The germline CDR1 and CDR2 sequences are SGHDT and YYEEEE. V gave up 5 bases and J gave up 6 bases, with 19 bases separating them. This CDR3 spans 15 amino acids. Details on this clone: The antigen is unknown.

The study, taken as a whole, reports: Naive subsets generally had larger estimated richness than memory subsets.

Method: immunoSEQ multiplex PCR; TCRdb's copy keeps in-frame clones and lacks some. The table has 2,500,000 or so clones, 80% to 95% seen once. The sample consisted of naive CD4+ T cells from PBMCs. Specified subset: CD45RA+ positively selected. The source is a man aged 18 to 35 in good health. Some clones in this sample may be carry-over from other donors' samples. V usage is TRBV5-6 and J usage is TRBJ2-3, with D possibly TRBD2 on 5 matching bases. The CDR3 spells CASRTLGAHGDTQYF. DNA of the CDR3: TGTGCCAGCAGGACCCTGGGAGCCCATGGCGATACGCAGTATTTT.